The 18 T cell receptor beta chains given below trace back to one sample, sequenced in a study of shared clonotypes between healthy human individuals. Generated by immunoSEQ multiplex PCR, the TCRdb table keeps only in-frame clones and is missing some. The sample holds 550,000 to 800,000 clones, roughly 70% seen once. Sequenced sample: memory CD4+ T cells sorted from blood. As for subset: CD45RA-negative fraction. These receptors originate from a woman aged 25-40 years in good health.

The V and J genes are TRBV5-1 and TRBJ2-3; D is possibly TRBD2 (6 bases). Germline values: CDR1 SGHRS, CDR2 YFSETQ. The CDR3 spans 15 residues. V gave up 4 bases and J gave up 1 base, with 13 bases separating them. The CDR3 sequence: CASSQLAAGTDTQYF. DNA for the CDR3: TGCGCCAGCAGCCAACTAGCAGCTGGCACAGATACGCAGTATTTT.

As for this clone: Other DNA sequences in this specimen translate into the identical CDR3. The rearrangement joins TRBV6-5 to TRBJ1-1; no firm D call. V was cut by 5 bases and J by 2 bases, with 6 bases left in between. From germline, CDR1 is MNHEY and CDR2 SVGAGI. The CDR3 covers 12 residues. CDR3 protein: CASSRRNTEAFF. The CDR3 DNA follows: TGTGCCAGCAGTCGCAGAAACACTGAAGCTTTCTTT.

The V gene is TRBV28, the J gene TRBJ1-4; D remains ambiguous. There are 14 residues in the CDR3. Germline V gene data show CDR1 as MDHEN and CDR2 as SYDVKM. V was clipped by 3 bases and J by 4 bases, with 9 bases between them. The CDR3: CASSLSVNNEKLFF. In DNA form, the CDR3 reads TGTGCCAGCAGTTTGTCGGTCAATAATGAAAAACTGTTTTTT.

Ten or more counts support this clone. The V gene is TRBV5-1, the J gene TRBJ1-2, with 11 nucleotides matching TRBD1. Germline loops: CDR1 SGHRS, CDR2 YFSETQ. The CDR3 spans 15 residues. V lost 4 bases to trimming and J lost 7 bases; unmatched junction nucleotides: 9. CDR3: CASSPWTGGVPGYTF. CDR3 coding DNA: TGCGCCAGCAGCCCCTGGACAGGGGGCGTTCCTGGCTACACCTTC.

The gene calls are TRBV28 and TRBJ2-7; either TRBD1 or TRBD2 may fit D (5 bases each). V lost 4 bases, J lost 2 bases, and 21 bases lay in between. Looked up from germline, CDR1 is MDHEN and CDR2 is SYDVKM. The CDR3 runs 17 residues. CDR3 bases: TGTGCCAGCAGTTCCGGCCCCGGGACCGCTCAGCCCTACGAGCAGTACTTC. Translating it yields CASSSGPGTAQPYEQYF.

In regard to this clone: One end of the junction is discordant with germline, which a read error may explain. The chain links TRBV2 to TRBJ2-5, with D possibly TRBD1 on 5 matching bases. Germline loops: CDR1 SNHLY, CDR2 FYNNEI. The CDR3 length is 15 residues. CDR3 bases: TGTGCCAGCAGTCAAGCAAGCCAGGGTGGTTTTACCCAGTACTTC. Its protein product is CASSQASQGGFTQYF.

The chain uses TRBV18 and TRBJ1-1; 9 bases are shared with TRBD1. CDR1 KGHSH and CDR2 LQKENI come from the germline V gene. This CDR3 has 13 amino acids. V shed 6 bases, J shed 11 bases, and the junction held 10 bases outside the gene matches. The CDR3 sequence: CASSPGTGKGAFF. The CDR3 nucleotides read TGTGCCAGCTCCCCCGGGACAGGGAAAGGGGCTTTCTTT. Combining the CDR3 with reference TRBV18 and TRBJ1-1 gives the whole variable domain NAGVMQNPRHLVRRRGQEARLRCSPMKGHSHVYWYRQLPEEGLKFMVYLQKENIIDESGMPKERFSAEFPKEGPSILRIQQVVRGDSAAYFCASSPGTGKGAFFGQGTRLTVV.

With regard to this clone: A far more abundant clone sits one base away, making this likely a read error. In the same sample, other DNA sequences code for this CDR3. CDR3 sequence (DNA): TGTGCCAGCAGTGATGTTCCCGGGACCCCCTTGACCGGGGAGCTATTTTTT. Protein product: CASSDVPGTPLTGELFF. This chain uses TRBV2 with TRBJ2-2, with D tentatively TRBD1 or TRBD2 (5 bases each). The germline CDR1 and CDR2 sequences are SNHLY and FYNNEI. The CDR3 is 17 residues long.

The V and J genes are TRBV25-1 and TRBJ2-5; TRBD1 is a possible D gene (7 bases). V dropped 5 bases and J dropped 2 bases, with 12 bases sitting between them. Per the germline V gene, CDR1 is MGHDK and CDR2 is SYGVNS. The CDR3 covers 14 residues. The CDR3 region has the DNA TGTGCCAGCAGTTCAGGGGGGCCTCAAGAGACCCAGTACTTC. Encoded protein: CASSSGGPQETQYF.

This chain connects TRBV28 to TRBJ2-2; D is undetermined. This CDR3 comprises 15 residues. The ends were cut back, 5 bases at V and 1 base at J, with 11 bases in the middle. Germline V gene sequence: CDR1 MDHEN, CDR2 SYDVKM. In nucleotides, the CDR3 is TGTGCCAGCAGTACAAATAGAAGGAACACCGGGGAGCTGTTTTTT. This gives the protein CASSTNRRNTGELFF.

This rearrangement joins TRBV28 to TRBJ1-6; D gene unclear. The V end was cut by 3 bases, the J end by 12 bases, with 15 bases between. CDR3 length equals 14 residues. From germline, CDR1 is MDHEN and CDR2 SYDVKM. CDR3 region: CASSFPLGSQPLHF. The CDR3 bases are TGTGCCAGCAGTTTCCCTCTCGGGTCTCAACCCCTCCACTTT.

The sample holds a few counts of this clone. This rearrangement joins TRBV7-8 to TRBJ2-2, with 8 nucleotides matching TRBD1. In germline, CDR1 is SGHVS, CDR2 FQNEAQ. The length of the CDR3 is 14 residues. The V gene end was trimmed by 5 bases and the J gene end by 4 bases; junction bases not matched to a gene: 3. CDR3 region: CASSPQGGTGELFF. In DNA form, the CDR3 reads TGTGCCAGCAGCCCACAGGGGGGCACCGGGGAGCTGTTTTTT.

This chain joins TRBV2 and TRBJ2-2, with 7 bases fitting TRBD1. This CDR3 contains 14 residues. The J segment lost 0 bases and the V segment lost 7 bases, leaving 2 bases of the junction unmatched. Germline V lookup: CDR1 SNHLY, CDR2 FYNNEI. CDR3 loop: CASKGATNTGELFF. As DNA, the CDR3 is TGTGCCAGCAAGGGGGCGACGAACACCGGGGAGCTGTTTTTT.

The CDR3, as DNA: TGTGCCAGCACCCGGGCTATGTCGGGTACGCAGTATTTT. As protein: CASTRAMSGTQYF. The V gene is TRBV2, the J gene TRBJ2-3; unclear D gene. Germline lookup yields CDR1 SNHLY and CDR2 FYNNEI. The CDR3 is made up of 13 amino acids. Trimming stripped 7 bases from V and 8 bases from J, with 16 bases between.

The rearrangement joins TRBV6-1 to TRBJ2-7, with D possibly called TRBD1 or TRBD2 (5 bases each). From germline, CDR1 is MNHNS and CDR2 SASEGT. Trimming removed 1 base from V and 4 bases from J, with 14 bases in between. This CDR3 has 15 residues. The CDR3 DNA reads TGTGCCAGCAGTGAAGAAGGGACCACGTTATACGAGCAGTACTTC. Its translation is CASSEEGTTLYEQYF.

The rearrangement links TRBV7-2 to TRBJ2-2; D gene unclear. The germline V gene has CDR1 SGHTA and CDR2 FQGNSA. This CDR3 spans 16 amino acids. V was clipped by 1 base and J by 1 base, with 10 bases between them. The CDR3: CASSLVPVGNTGELFF. In nucleotides, the CDR3 is TGTGCCAGCAGCTTAGTTCCGGTGGGGAACACCGGGGAGCTGTTTTTT.

V is TRBV2 and J is TRBJ2-2; D is undetermined. V was cut by 7 bases and J by 5 bases, with 11 bases left in between. There are 13 residues in the CDR3. Germline CDR1 SNHLY, CDR2 FYNNEI. The DNA for the CDR3 is TGTGCCAGCAATGGGGATAGGACCGGGGAGCTGTTTTTT. This codes for CASNGDRTGELFF.

This clone has just a few counts. The same CDR3 arises from other DNA sequences in this sample as well. The genes are TRBV7-2 and TRBJ2-5; D is unresolved. Germline lookup yields CDR1 SGHTA and CDR2 FQGNSA. V was clipped by 3 bases and J by 2 bases, with 7 bases between them. CDR3 length equals 13 residues. CDR3 residues: CASSLGLQETQYF. As DNA, the CDR3 is TGTGCCAGCAGCTTGGGTCTGCAAGAGACCCAGTACTTC. Filled out from reference TRBV7-2 and TRBJ2-5, the complete variable domain reads GAGVSQSPSNKVTEKGKDVELRCDPISGHTALYWYRQSLGQGLEFLIYFQGNSAPDKSGLPSDRFSAERTGGSVSTLTIQRTQQEDSAVYLCASSLGLQETQYFGPGTRLLVL.